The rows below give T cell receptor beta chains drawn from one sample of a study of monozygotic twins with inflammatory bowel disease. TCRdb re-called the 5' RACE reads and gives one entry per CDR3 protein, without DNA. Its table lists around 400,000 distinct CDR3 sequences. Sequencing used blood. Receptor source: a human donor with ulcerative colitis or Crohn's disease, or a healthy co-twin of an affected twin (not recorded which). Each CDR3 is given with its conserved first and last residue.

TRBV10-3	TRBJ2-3	CAISERTSGRAGTDTQYF
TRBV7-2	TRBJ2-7	CASSLVTGGTYEQYF
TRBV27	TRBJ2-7	CASSRGGGEQYF
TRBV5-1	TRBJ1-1	CASSLVWGTEAFF
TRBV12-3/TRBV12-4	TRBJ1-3	CASSLRGGSSGNTIYF
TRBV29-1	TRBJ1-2	CSVKGQGYGYTF
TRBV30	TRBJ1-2	CAWARTVYGYTF
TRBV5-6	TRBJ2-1	CASERDLASSYNEQFF
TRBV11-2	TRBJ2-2	CASSFPGGSTNTGELFF
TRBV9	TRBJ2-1	CASSRISDGWENEQFF
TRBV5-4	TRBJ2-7	CASSLAGRTVNEQYF
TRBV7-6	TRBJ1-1	CASSLGKGPEAFF
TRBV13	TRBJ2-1	CASTPGAAISYNEQFF
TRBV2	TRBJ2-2	CASHPLGGNTGELFF
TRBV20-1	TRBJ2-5	CSASRRGRQETQYF
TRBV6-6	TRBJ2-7	CASKAGTGLIEQYF
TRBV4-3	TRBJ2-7	CASSQDRGGQQYF
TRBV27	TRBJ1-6	CASSSQGIDSPLHF
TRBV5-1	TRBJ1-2	CASSPGQGAAYGYTF
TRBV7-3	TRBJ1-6	CASSFTRDSSYNSPLHF
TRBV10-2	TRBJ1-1	CASSEWGEAEAFF
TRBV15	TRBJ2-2	CATSAGQGTSFGELFF
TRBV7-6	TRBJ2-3	CASSLAGASTDTQYF
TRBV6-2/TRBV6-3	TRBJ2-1	CASSYPSGRGLYSYNEQFF
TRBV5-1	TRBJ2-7	CASSPGLPNEQYF
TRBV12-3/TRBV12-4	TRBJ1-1	CASSLFRGQSTEAFF
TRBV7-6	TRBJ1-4	CASSPRQGGEKLFF
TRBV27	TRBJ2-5	CASSLTGVVLETQYF
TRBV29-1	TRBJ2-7	CSVARDGAYEQYF
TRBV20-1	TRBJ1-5	CSARDRTLGGLQPQHF
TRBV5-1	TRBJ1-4	CASSPGQGSTNEKLFF
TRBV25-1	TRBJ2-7	CASSERGSTYEQYF
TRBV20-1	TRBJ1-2	CSAGASGQGYGYTF
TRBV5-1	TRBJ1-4	CASSLGTNHNGKLFF
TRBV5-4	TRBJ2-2	CASRKGWNTGELFF
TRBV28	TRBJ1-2	CASRAYDGYTF
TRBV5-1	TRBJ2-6	CASSFEGTSGANVLTF
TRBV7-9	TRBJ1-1	CASSYPGQGSAFF
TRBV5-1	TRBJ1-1	CASSFEGWNTEAFF
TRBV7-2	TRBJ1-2	CASSLVTINYGYTF
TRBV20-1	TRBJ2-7	CSARDAGEQYF
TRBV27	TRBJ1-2	CASSQTGGIGYTF
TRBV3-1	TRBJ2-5	CASSPWTGWETQYF
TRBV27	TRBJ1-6	CASSFQAYNSPLHF
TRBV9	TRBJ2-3	CASSASGSHGTDTQYF
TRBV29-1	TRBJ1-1	CSVGDVRNTEAFF
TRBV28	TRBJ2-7	CASSSIWTPYEQYF
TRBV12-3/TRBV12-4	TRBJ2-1	CASSSGLAVLNEQFF
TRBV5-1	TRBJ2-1	CASSLEVSGRRNEQFF
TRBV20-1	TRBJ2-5	CSARRLAGVETQYF
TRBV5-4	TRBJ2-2	CASSHLQTPDTGELFF
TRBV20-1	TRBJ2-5	CSARPGQSFRARETQYF
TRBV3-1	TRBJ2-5	CASSQRGVFQETQYF
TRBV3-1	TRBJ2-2	CASSPLGGGLNTGELFF
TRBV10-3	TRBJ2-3	CAISPTRDTDTQYF